These 23 T cell receptor beta chains originate from one sample sequenced in a study of long-term antiretroviral therapy in people with HIV. At survey level, the immunoSEQ assay was run in its v3.0 version. Data came from immunoSEQ multiplex PCR; TCRdb stores just in-frame clones and leaves some out. This table has tens of thousands of clones, 70% to 80% appearing once. The source material was unsorted PBMCs, sampled around 1.8 years before starting antiretroviral therapy. Receptors were obtained from a woman aged 40 to 49 with HIV.

The chain is built from TRBV19 and TRBJ1-5; D not certain. CDR1 and CDR2 from the germline V gene are LNHDA and SQIVND (reference sequence). The V end lost 4 bases, the J end lost 7 bases, and 8 bases lay between the germline ends. The CDR3 totals 12 residues. The CDR3 loop reads CASSTPGQPQHF. DNA of the CDR3: TGTGCCAGTAGTACCCCGGGGCAGCCCCAGCATTTT. Based on the CDR3 plus reference TRBV19 and TRBJ1-5, the full variable domain is DGGITQSPKYLFRKEGQNVTLSCEQNLNHDAMYWYRQDPGQGLRLIYYSQIVNDFQKGDIAEGYSVSREKKESFPLTVTSAQKNPTAFYLCASSTPGQPQHFGDGTRLSIL.

The chain recombines TRBV28 with TRBJ1-4; D is undetermined. The CDR3 is 11 residues long. Germline V gene sequence: CDR1 MDHEN, CDR2 SYDVKM. Trimming removed 4 bases from V and 12 bases from J, with 9 bases in between. DNA of the CDR3: TGTGCCAGCAGTTACGGGCAGGAACTGTTTTTT. Translated, it gives CASSYGQELFF.

By share, this clone ranks as medium-sized. V usage is TRBV4-1 and J usage is TRBJ2-3, with D unresolved. CDR1 is MGHRA, CDR2 YSYEKL, per germline. The CDR3 extends over 14 amino acids. Trimming cost V 0 bases and J 0 bases, with 4 bases left between them. CDR3 DNA: TGCGCCAGCAGCCAAGATATTAGCACAGATACGCAGTATTTT. Its translation: CASSQDISTDTQYF.

This chain uses TRBV10-3 with TRBJ2-7; tentative D call: TRBD2 (7 bases). The CDR3 covers 15 residues. Germline V gene lookup returns CDR1 ENHRY and CDR2 SYGVKD. Trimming left V 2 bases short and J 0 bases short, with 11 bases between. The CDR3 is CAISEGRGSSYEQYF. The CDR3 region has the DNA TGTGCCATCAGTGAGGGGAGGGGGTCCTCCTACGAGCAGTACTTC.

This clone was seen a single time. The J gene is TRBJ1-6, the V gene TRBV6-5; the D is unclear. This CDR3 has 13 amino acids. The ends were cut back, 6 bases at V and 8 bases at J, with 11 bases in the middle. Germline V gene sequence: CDR1 MNHEY, CDR2 SVGAGI. The CDR3, as DNA: TGTGCCAGCAGGGACTTTTTAGATTCACCCCTCCACTTT. It is translated as CASRDFLDSPLHF.

CDR3 in DNA: TGTGCCAGCAGCGGACAGACAGGAAATACGCAGTATTTT. Amino acids: CASSGQTGNTQYF. V is TRBV9 and J is TRBJ2-3; D is perhaps TRBD1 (6 bases). V gave up 3 bases and J gave up 7 bases, with 12 bases separating them. There are 13 residues in the CDR3. The germline gives CDR1 SGDLS, CDR2 YYNGEE.

The rearrangement uses TRBV7-9 and TRBJ1-3; no firm D call. Trimming removed 5 bases at V and 4 bases at J, with 21 bases between. CDR1 and CDR2 from the germline V gene are SEHNR and FQNEAQ (reference sequence). There are 17 residues in the CDR3. CDR3: CASSLVLISAAGNTIYF. The CDR3, as DNA: TGTGCCAGCAGCCTCGTGCTTATTTCGGCGGCCGGAAACACCATATATTTT. Filled out from reference TRBV7-9 and TRBJ1-3, the complete variable domain reads DTGVSQNPRHKITKRGQNVTFRCDPISEHNRLYWYRQTLGQGPEFLTYFQNEAQLEKSRLLSDRFSAERPKGSFSTLEIQRTEQGDSAMYLCASSLVLISAAGNTIYFGEGSWLTVV.

V and J are TRBV11-2 and TRBJ2-7; TRBD2 matches 7 bases. V was pared by 7 bases and J by 2 bases, with 11 bases of the junction left unmatched. The length of the CDR3 is 15 residues. Germline lookup yields CDR1 SGHAT and CDR2 FQNNGV. The CDR3 bases are TGTGCCAGCACCAAATATTCTAGCGGAACCTACGAGCAGTACTTC. It codes for CASTKYSSGTYEQYF.

This chain joins TRBV5-8 and TRBJ2-3; D possibly uses TRBD1 or TRBD2 (5 bases each). V gave up 4 bases and J gave up 6 bases, with 15 bases separating them. Germline-derived CDR1 and CDR2 are SGHTS and YDEGEE. The CDR3 loop spans 14 amino acids. CDR3 nucleotides: TGTGCCAGCAGCCAACTAGGATCAGGGGATACGCAGTATTTT. Translation: CASSQLGSGDTQYF.

V gene TRBV7-8 combines with J gene TRBJ1-1; no reliable D call. The CDR3 is made up of 12 amino acids. The ends were cut back, 2 bases at V and 3 bases at J, with 4 bases in the middle. Germline CDR1 reads SGHVS; CDR2 reads FQNEAQ. The CDR3 DNA reads as TGTGCCAGCAGCTTAACCGACACTGAAGCTTTCTTT. As protein: CASSLTDTEAFF. Looking up the rest from reference TRBV7-8 and TRBJ1-1 gives the full variable domain: GAGVSQSPRYKVAKRGQDVALRCDPISGHVSLFWYQQALGQGPEFLTYFQNEAQLDKSGLPSDRFFAERPEGSVSTLKIQRTQQEDSAVYLCASSLTDTEAFFGQGTRLTVV.

The chain uses TRBV18 and TRBJ2-7; 7 bases agree with TRBD1. Germline V gives CDR1 KGHSH, CDR2 LQKENI. The V and J ends lost 1 base and 6 bases, in that order; junction bases with no gene match: 12. CDR3 size: 16 residues. The CDR3 nucleotides are TGTGCCAGCTCACCACTAGGTACAGGGGATTCCCGCGAGCAGTACTTC. Amino acids: CASSPLGTGDSREQYF. Based on the CDR3 plus reference TRBV18 and TRBJ2-7, the full variable domain is NAGVMQNPRHLVRRRGQEARLRCSPMKGHSHVYWYRQLPEEGLKFMVYLQKENIIDESGMPKERFSAEFPKEGPSILRIQQVVRGDSAAYFCASSPLGTGDSREQYFGPGTRLTVT.

V and J are TRBV18 and TRBJ2-2, with 7 positions matching TRBD1. This CDR3 contains 13 residues. V trimming: 7 bases; J trimming: 6 bases; junction bases outside the gene matches: 5. Germline CDR1 KGHSH, CDR2 LQKENI. The CDR3, as DNA: TGTGCCAGCTTTACAGGGGTCGCCGGGGAGCTGTTTTTT. It yields the protein CASFTGVAGELFF.

The V and J genes are TRBV30 and TRBJ1-1, with D perhaps TRBD1 (5 bases). This CDR3 has 14 amino acids. CDR1 is GTSNPN, CDR2 SVGIG, per germline (reference sequence). The V and J ends lost 1 base and 3 bases respectively, with 12 bases between them. As DNA, the CDR3 is TGTGCCTGGAGTGCGGGGGGGTGGGACACTGAAGCTTTCTTT. It translates to CAWSAGGWDTEAFF.

This clone was seen a few times. The chain combines TRBV19 with TRBJ1-3; D call uncertain. The V gene's germline CDR1 is LNHDA and CDR2 SQIVND (reference sequence). The V gene lost 6 bases and the J gene lost 4 bases, with 13 bases spanning the gap. The CDR3 sequence is 14 residues long. CDR3 DNA: TGTGCCAGTAGCTCCGAGGTTTCCGGAAACACCATATATTTT. Protein: CASSSEVSGNTIYF.

The chain links TRBV18 to TRBJ1-6; D not certain. Germline CDR1 KGHSH, CDR2 LQKENI. The V end lost 2 bases, the J end lost 9 bases, and 11 bases lay between the germline ends. CDR3 length equals 14 residues. DNA for the CDR3: TGTGCCAGCTCACCATCTGGAACCAGTTCACCCCTCCACTTT. It codes for CASSPSGTSSPLHF.

This clone was seen a handful of times. The rearrangement uses TRBV6-1 and TRBJ1-5; TRBD1 might be the D (5 bases). Looked up from germline, CDR1 is MNHNS and CDR2 is SASEGT. This CDR3 comprises 13 residues. Deletions cut 7 bases from V and 5 bases from J, with 12 bases between. The CDR3 loop is CASKRQYDQPQHF. CDR3 sequence (DNA): TGTGCCAGCAAGAGACAGTACGATCAGCCCCAGCATTTT.

The chain employs TRBV11-3 and TRBJ1-1, with 8 bases fitting TRBD1. Germline CDR1 reads SGHNT; CDR2 reads YENEEA. V gave up 5 bases and J gave up 0 bases; unmatched junction bases: 17. CDR3 length: 19 residues. This CDR3 reads CASSQRPNATGEVNTEAFF. CDR3 nucleotide sequence: TGTGCCAGCAGCCAACGTCCAAACGCGACAGGGGAGGTGAACACTGAAGCTTTCTTT.

This clone turned up a few times. This chain connects TRBV7-6 to TRBJ1-2; no reliable D call. The CDR3 spans 13 residues. Per the germline V gene, CDR1 is SGHVS and CDR2 is FNYEAQ. With 1 base removed from V and 5 bases from J, the gap between germline ends came to 8 bases. The CDR3 sequence: CASSLDPYYGYTF. The CDR3 nucleotides are TGTGCCAGCAGCTTAGATCCCTATTATGGCTACACCTTC.

This clone was counted between two and nine times. This chain uses TRBV9 with TRBJ2-5; D is ambiguous. CDR3 length: 14 amino acids. V was cut by 0 bases and J by 2 bases, with 8 bases left in between. Germline V lookup: CDR1 SGDLS, CDR2 YYNGEE. For the CDR3, the DNA is TGTGCCAGCAGCGTAGGGCCTACGCAAGAGACCCAGTACTTC. As protein: CASSVGPTQETQYF.

The chain links TRBV10-2 to TRBJ2-5, with 9 nucleotides matching TRBD2. Losses at the gene ends were 4 bases for V and 2 bases for J; bases not matched to a gene: 20. CDR3 length equals 20 residues. Germline-derived CDR1 and CDR2 are WSHSY and SAAADI. The CDR3 DNA reads TGCGCCAGCAGTGTTAGGATTTTCTCTAGCGGGGAGAATCGACAAGAGACCCAGTACTTC. The encoded protein is CASSVRIFSSGENRQETQYF.

The V gene is TRBV6-1, the J gene TRBJ2-3; D might be TRBD1 (6 bases). V was shortened by 7 bases and J by 5 bases, with 16 bases between the two germline ends. The CDR3 loop spans 14 amino acids. The V gene's germline CDR1 is MNHNS and CDR2 SASEGT. The CDR3 sequence: CASTRDTWGDTQYF. CDR3 nucleotides: TGTGCCAGCACCCGGGACACCTGGGGAGATACGCAGTATTTT.

The chain recombines TRBV25-1 with TRBJ1-1; D is unresolved. The CDR3 runs 14 residues. Germline CDR1 and CDR2: MGHDK and SYGVNS. V was trimmed by 1 base and J by 3 bases, leaving 9 bases between them. CDR3 DNA sequence: TGTGCCAGCAGTGAATTTTACGGAGACACTGAAGCTTTCTTT. Protein sequence: CASSEFYGDTEAFF. Full variable domain (rest looked up from reference TRBV25-1 and TRBJ1-1): EADIYQTPRYLVIGTGKKITLECSQTMGHDKMYWYQQDPGMELHLIHYSYGVNSTEKGDLSSESTVSRIRTEHFPLTLESARPSHTSQYLCASSEFYGDTEAFFGQGTRLTVV.

This chain connects TRBV10-3 to TRBJ2-1; 7 nucleotides agree with TRBD2. Germline CDR1 is ENHRY and CDR2 is SYGVKD. Trimming removed 3 bases from V and 9 bases from J; junction bases left unmatched: 14. This CDR3 has 16 amino acids. CDR3 amino acids: CAISESQLAVATEQFF. The DNA for the CDR3 is TGTGCCATCAGTGAATCCCAGCTAGCGGTTGCAACTGAGCAGTTCTTC.